The 21 T cell receptor beta chains presented below share a single source sample, sequenced in a study of OX40 agonist ivuxolimab in advanced cancers. Profiling relied on immunoSEQ multiplex PCR, and the TCRdb table lists in-frame clones only, not all of them. The top ten clones hold around 0.92% of a sample with about 72,000 clones, roughly nine tenths of them seen once. Sequences were derived from CD4+ or CD8+ T cells sorted from blood, sampled in a trial of the OX40 agonist ivuxolimab. Receptors originate from an adult with an advanced solid tumor such as melanoma, head and neck, liver or kidney cancer.

The rearrangement joins TRBV29-1 to TRBJ1-6; weak D call: TRBD1 (6 bases). This CDR3 contains 13 residues. Germline V gene lookup returns CDR1 SQVTM and CDR2 ANQGSEA. V was trimmed by 5 bases and J by 7 bases, leaving 12 bases between them. CDR3 nucleotides: TGCAGCGTTCAGGGGACTCCCAATTCACCCCTCCACTTT. Translation gives CSVQGTPNSPLHF.

V gene TRBV7-3 combines with J gene TRBJ2-5; TRBD1 aligns across 10 bases. Germline values: CDR1 SGHTA, CDR2 FQGTGA. V shed 5 bases and J 4 bases; nucleotides not matched to a gene: 1. There are 13 residues in the CDR3. Written as DNA, the CDR3 is TGTGCCAGCAGCCGGACAGGGGGAGAGACCCAGTACTTC. Translating gives CASSRTGGETQYF.

The chain links TRBV5-4 to TRBJ2-3, with D possibly being TRBD2 (6 bases). The CDR3 loop spans 14 amino acids. Trimming removed 3 bases from V and 1 base from J, with 9 bases in between. The germline V gene encodes CDR1 SGHNT and CDR2 YYREEE (reference sequence). The CDR3 loop reads CASSSGTRTDTQYF. CDR3 DNA sequence: TGTGCCAGCAGCTCGGGGACTCGCACAGATACGCAGTATTTT. Looking up the rest from reference TRBV5-4 and TRBJ2-3 gives the full variable domain: ETGVTQSPTHLIKTRGQQVTLRCSSQSGHNTVSWYQQALGQGPQFIFQYYREEENGRGNFPPRFSGLQFPNYSSELNVNALELDDSALYLCASSSGTRTDTQYFGPGTRLTVL.

This clone was recorded once. The J gene is TRBJ2-3, the V gene TRBV5-4; 8 positions agree with TRBD2. In germline, CDR1 is SGHNT, CDR2 YYREEE (reference sequence). The trim removed 6 bases at V and 4 bases at J, leaving 4 bases unmatched. The length of the CDR3 is 13 residues. The chain's CDR3 is CASTGRGADTQYF. For the CDR3, the DNA is TGTGCCAGCACCGGGAGGGGGGCAGATACGCAGTATTTT.

V gene TRBV7-9 combines with J gene TRBJ1-2, with D unresolved. V gave up 5 bases and J gave up 7 bases, with 17 bases separating them. CDR3 size: 14 residues. Germline CDR1 SEHNR, CDR2 FQNEAQ (reference sequence). CDR3 in amino acids: CASSQLASSGGYTF. DNA of the CDR3: TGTGCCAGCAGCCAACTGGCCTCCTCTGGTGGCTACACCTTC.

The V and J genes are TRBV28 and TRBJ2-3; D unclear. V gave up 9 bases and J gave up 1 base, with 11 bases separating them. CDR1 and CDR2 from the germline V gene are MDHEN and SYDVKM. CDR3 length: 13 residues. CDR3 coding DNA: TGTGCCAGTAAGAACCGGGGCACAGATACGCAGTATTTT. Translation: CASKNRGTDTQYF.

V gene TRBV29-1 combines with J gene TRBJ2-5, with TRBD1 identical over 7 bases. The CDR3 is 15 residues long. Losses at the gene ends were 1 base for V and 0 bases for J; bases not matched to a gene: 5. Germline lookup yields CDR1 SQVTM and CDR2 ANQGSEA. CDR3 nucleotides: TGCAGCGTTGAAGGGGTGAGGGGGCACCAAGAGACCCAGTACTTC. Translated: CSVEGVRGHQETQYF.

This chain uses TRBV6-1 with TRBJ2-5, with D possibly TRBD2 on 7 matching bases. The CDR3 is 12 amino acids. Germline-derived CDR1 and CDR2 are MNHNS and SASEGT. V dropped 11 bases and J dropped 1 base, with 11 bases sitting between them. The CDR3 sequence: CASGGSQETQYF. The CDR3 nucleotides read TGTGCCTCGGGGGGCAGCCAAGAGACCCAGTACTTC.

The chain is built from TRBV5-1 and TRBJ1-1; TRBD1 agrees at 8 bases. Germline loops: CDR1 SGHRS, CDR2 YFSETQ. The CDR3 contains 15 residues. J lost 6 bases, V lost 0 bases, and 7 bases had no gene match. The CDR3 here is CASSLARDRPAEAFF. The DNA of the CDR3 is TGCGCCAGCAGCTTGGCGCGGGACAGGCCGGCTGAAGCTTTCTTT.

The CDR3 reads CASRASGGLYGYTF. The CDR3 nucleotides are TGTGCTTCCCGGGCCTCCGGCGGACTCTATGGCTACACCTTC. The chain combines TRBV14 with TRBJ1-2; no definite D call. CDR1 and CDR2 (germline): SGHDN, FVKESK. The CDR3 is 14 residues long.

In DNA form, the CDR3 reads TGTGCCAGTAGTACAGGGATGGGAGGAAACACCATATATTTT. Its translation is CASSTGMGGNTIYF. This chain joins TRBV19 and TRBJ1-3; the D gene is possibly TRBD1 (5 bases). Germline CDR1 and CDR2: LNHDA and SQIVND (reference sequence). V was trimmed by 4 bases and J by 4 bases, leaving 11 bases between them. The CDR3 loop spans 14 amino acids.

The chain joins TRBV6-5 to TRBJ1-1; D might be TRBD1 (5 bases). The germline V gene has CDR1 MNHEY and CDR2 SVGAGI. This CDR3 has 13 residues. Trimming stripped 3 bases from V and 5 bases from J, with 10 bases between. The CDR3 DNA reads as TGTGCCAGCAGTTATCAGGGCGGGACTGAAGCTTTCTTT. Amino acids: CASSYQGGTEAFF.

The chain uses TRBV7-9 and TRBJ2-3, with 11 nucleotides matching TRBD2. V lost 7 bases and J lost 2; bases outside the gene matches: 5. The CDR3 loop spans 15 amino acids. Germline assignment: CDR1 SEHNR and CDR2 FQNEAQ (reference sequence). The CDR3 DNA is TGTGCCAGCAACCTAGCGGGGGGTTACACAGATACGCAGTATTTT. Its protein product is CASNLAGGYTDTQYF.

The CDR3 spells CASSQEVGEAQYF. Written as DNA, the CDR3 is TGTGCCAGCAGCCAAGAGGTCGGGGAGGCCCAGTACTTC. J is TRBJ2-5 and V is TRBV4-2, with a possible D match to TRBD2 (6 bases). The germline V gene encodes CDR1 LGHNA and CDR2 YNFKEQ. The CDR3 length is 13 residues. The V and J ends lost 0 bases and 9 bases respectively, with 11 bases between them.

The gene calls are TRBV19 and TRBJ2-7, with TRBD1 matching 7 bases. J was trimmed by 3 bases and V by 3 bases; bases with no gene match: 5. The germline V gene encodes CDR1 LNHDA and CDR2 SQIVND (reference sequence). There are 14 residues in the CDR3. The CDR3 DNA is TGTGCCAGTAGTATCCCCGGGACAGACTACGAGCAGTACTTC. The encoded protein is CASSIPGTDYEQYF.

CDR3 loop: CASGLPGAIGNTIYF. The DNA for the CDR3 is TGTGCTAGTGGTTTGCCAGGGGCCATCGGAAACACCATATATTTT. The chain combines TRBV12-5 with TRBJ1-3; D perhaps matches TRBD1 (6 bases). Germline CDR1 and CDR2: LGHNT and FRNRAP. The CDR3 is 15 amino acids. Trimming pared 2 bases from V and 4 bases from J, leaving 12 bases between.

The chain couples TRBV27 to TRBJ2-4; TRBD2 aligns across 11 bases. Losses at the gene ends were 5 bases for V and 6 bases for J; bases not matched to a gene: 9. This CDR3 contains 16 residues. In germline, CDR1 is MNHEY, CDR2 SMNVEV (reference sequence). CDR3 DNA: TGTGCCAGCAGTCGATCCGCGGGGACTAGCGGAAACATTCAGTACTTC. Protein product: CASSRSAGTSGNIQYF.

V is TRBV7-2 and J is TRBJ2-3; D remains ambiguous. The V end was cut by 1 base, the J end by 4 bases, with 15 bases between. CDR3 length equals 16 residues. Germline CDR1 SGHTA, CDR2 FQGNSA. CDR3 DNA sequence: TGTGCCAGCAGCTTAGGGACCAATCGGGCCGCAGATACGCAGTATTTT. Translated, it gives CASSLGTNRAADTQYF.

The chain carries TRBV7-3 and TRBJ2-6, with D unresolved. The V end was cut by 5 bases, the J end by 2 bases, with 7 bases between. The CDR3 covers 14 residues. The germline V gene encodes CDR1 SGHTA and CDR2 FQGTGA. CDR3 protein: CASSKFAGANVLTF. The CDR3 DNA reads as TGTGCCAGCAGCAAGTTTGCTGGGGCCAACGTCCTGACTTTC.

A remark on this clone: Germline is not matched at one junction end, which may reflect a read error. The same CDR3 is also encoded by other DNA sequences in this sample. This chain joins TRBV10-3 and TRBJ1-1, with D maybe TRBD1 (5 bases). This CDR3 region has 15 residues. Germline assignment: CDR1 ENHRY and CDR2 SYGVKD. CDR3 sequence reads: CAISESLQENTEAFF. CDR3 DNA: TGTGCCATCAGTGAGTCGTTACAGGAGAACACTGAGGCTTTCTTT.

This clone was found once. The CDR3 DNA is TGTGCCAGCAACCAGGTACGGAATTCACCCCTCCACTTT. Protein: CASNQVRNSPLHF. The rearrangement links TRBV28 to TRBJ1-6; no firm D call. This CDR3 comprises 13 residues. V shed 7 bases and J shed 7 bases, with 11 bases lying between them. Germline CDR1 and CDR2: MDHEN and SYDVKM.